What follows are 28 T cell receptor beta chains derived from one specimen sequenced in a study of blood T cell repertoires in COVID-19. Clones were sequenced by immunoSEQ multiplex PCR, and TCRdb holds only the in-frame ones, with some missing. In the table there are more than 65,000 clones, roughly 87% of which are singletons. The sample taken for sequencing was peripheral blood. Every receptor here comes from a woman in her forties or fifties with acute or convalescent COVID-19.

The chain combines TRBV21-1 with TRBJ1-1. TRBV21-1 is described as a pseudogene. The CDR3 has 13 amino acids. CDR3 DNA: TGTGCCAGCAGCAAAGGTACGGGGACTGAAGCTTTCTTT. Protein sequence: CASSKGTGTEAFF.

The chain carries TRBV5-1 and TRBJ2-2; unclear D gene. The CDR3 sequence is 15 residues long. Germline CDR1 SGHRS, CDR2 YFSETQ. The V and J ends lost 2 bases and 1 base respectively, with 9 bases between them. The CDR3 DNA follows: TGCGCCAGCAGCTTTTTGGCAGAGAACACCGGGGAGCTGTTTTTT. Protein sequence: CASSFLAENTGELFF.

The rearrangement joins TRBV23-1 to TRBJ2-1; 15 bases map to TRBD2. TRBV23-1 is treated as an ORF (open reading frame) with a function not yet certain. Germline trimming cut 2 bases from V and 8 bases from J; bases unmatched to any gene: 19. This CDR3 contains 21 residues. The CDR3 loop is CASSQPRAHRTSGGVGDEQFF. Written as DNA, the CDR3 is TGCGCCAGCAGTCAACCCAGGGCCCACAGGACTAGCGGGGGGGTCGGGGATGAGCAGTTCTTC.

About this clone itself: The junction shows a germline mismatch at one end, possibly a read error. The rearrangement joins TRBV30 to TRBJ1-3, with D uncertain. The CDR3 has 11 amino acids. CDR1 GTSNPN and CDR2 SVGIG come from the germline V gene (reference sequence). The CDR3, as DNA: TGTGCCTGGAGCCAACCGGGGTTAAGGTCTTTT. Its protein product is CAWSQPGLRSF.

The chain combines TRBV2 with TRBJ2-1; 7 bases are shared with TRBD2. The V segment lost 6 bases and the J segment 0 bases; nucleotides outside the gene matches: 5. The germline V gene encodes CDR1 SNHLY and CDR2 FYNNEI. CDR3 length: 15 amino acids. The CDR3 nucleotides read TGTGCCAGCAGAGAACTAGCGCTCTCCTACAATGAGCAGTTCTTC. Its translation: CASRELALSYNEQFF.

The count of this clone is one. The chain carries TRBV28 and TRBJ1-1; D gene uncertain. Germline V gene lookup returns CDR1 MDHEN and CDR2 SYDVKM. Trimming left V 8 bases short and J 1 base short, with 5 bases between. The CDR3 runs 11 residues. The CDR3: CASGRNTEAFF. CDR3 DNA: TGTGCCAGCGGCAGGAACACTGAAGCTTTCTTT.

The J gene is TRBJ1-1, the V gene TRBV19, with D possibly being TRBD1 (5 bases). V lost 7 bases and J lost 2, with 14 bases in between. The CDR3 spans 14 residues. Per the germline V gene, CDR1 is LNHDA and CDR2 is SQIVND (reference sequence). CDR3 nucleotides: TGTGCCAGTACTAAGGGGTGGGGTAACACTGAAGCTTTCTTT. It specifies CASTKGWGNTEAFF.

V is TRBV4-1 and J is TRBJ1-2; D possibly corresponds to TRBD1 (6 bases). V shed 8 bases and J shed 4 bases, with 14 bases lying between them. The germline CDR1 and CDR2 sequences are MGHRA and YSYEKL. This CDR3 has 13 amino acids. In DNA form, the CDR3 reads TGCGCCAGCCGGGGGGCCGCCCTCTATGGCTACACCTTC. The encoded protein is CASRGAALYGYTF.

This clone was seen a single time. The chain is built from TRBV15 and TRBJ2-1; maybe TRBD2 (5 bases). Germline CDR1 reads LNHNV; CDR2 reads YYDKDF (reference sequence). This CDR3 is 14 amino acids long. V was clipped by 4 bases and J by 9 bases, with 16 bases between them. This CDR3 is CATSTPPGRGEQFF. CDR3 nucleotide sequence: TGTGCCACCAGCACCCCCCCGGGTCGGGGTGAGCAGTTCTTC.

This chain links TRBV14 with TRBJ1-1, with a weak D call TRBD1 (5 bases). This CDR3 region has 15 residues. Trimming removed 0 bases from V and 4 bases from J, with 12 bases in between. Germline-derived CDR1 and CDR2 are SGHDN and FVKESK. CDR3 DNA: TGTGCCAGCAGCCAAGATTGGGGGGGTCGCACTGAAGCTTTCTTT. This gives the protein CASSQDWGGRTEAFF.

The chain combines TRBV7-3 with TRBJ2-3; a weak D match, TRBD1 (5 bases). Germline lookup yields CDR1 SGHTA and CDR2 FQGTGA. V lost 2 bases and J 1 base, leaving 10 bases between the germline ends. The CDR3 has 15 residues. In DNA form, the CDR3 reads TGTGCCAGCAGCTTATGGGGCGGCGGCACAGATACGCAGTATTTT. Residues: CASSLWGGGTDTQYF.

CDR3 coding DNA: TGTGCCAGCAGCTCCGGGACAGGGGCCTACAATGAGCAGTTCTTC. Protein product: CASSSGTGAYNEQFF. V and J are TRBV7-6 and TRBJ2-1; 10 nucleotides line up with TRBD1. V lost 4 bases and J lost 2; bases outside the gene matches: 2. The CDR3 runs 15 residues. Germline V lookup: CDR1 SGHVS, CDR2 FNYEAQ.

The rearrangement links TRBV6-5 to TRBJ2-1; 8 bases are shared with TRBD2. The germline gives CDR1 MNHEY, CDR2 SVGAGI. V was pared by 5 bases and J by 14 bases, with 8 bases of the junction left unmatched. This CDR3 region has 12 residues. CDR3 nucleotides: TGTGCCAGCAGTCAATCCGGGACTAGTAAGTTCTTC. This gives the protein CASSQSGTSKFF.

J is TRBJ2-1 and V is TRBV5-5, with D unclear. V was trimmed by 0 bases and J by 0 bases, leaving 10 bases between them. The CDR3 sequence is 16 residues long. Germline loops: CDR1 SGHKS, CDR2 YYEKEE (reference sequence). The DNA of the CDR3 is TGTGCCAGCAGCTTGGCAGGTCAGAGCTCCTACAATGAGCAGTTCTTC. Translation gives CASSLAGQSSYNEQFF.

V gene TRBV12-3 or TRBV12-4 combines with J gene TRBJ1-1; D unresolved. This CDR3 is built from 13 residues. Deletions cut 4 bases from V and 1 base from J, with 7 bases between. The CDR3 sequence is CASSYPTNTEAFF. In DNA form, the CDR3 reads TGTGCCAGCAGTTACCCTACGAACACTGAAGCTTTCTTT.

In nucleotides, the CDR3 is TGCGCCAGCAGGGAGTCCCGGGACAGGTTTAGGGATGAAAAACTGTTTTTT. It encodes CASRESRDRFRDEKLFF. The J gene is TRBJ1-4, the V gene TRBV4-1, with 8 bases matching TRBD1. The V and J ends lost 6 bases and 6 bases, in that order; junction bases with no gene match: 15. Germline V gene lookup returns CDR1 MGHRA and CDR2 YSYEKL. The length of the CDR3 is 17 residues.

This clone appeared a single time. The CDR3 sequence is CASSWAGGLNTEAFF. CDR3 nucleotides: TGTGCCAGCAGTTGGGCAGGGGGCTTGAACACTGAAGCTTTCTTT. This chain joins TRBV28 and TRBJ1-1; 8 nucleotides match TRBD1. Germline-derived CDR1 and CDR2 are MDHEN and SYDVKM. The CDR3 is made up of 15 amino acids. The J segment lost 0 bases and the V segment lost 4 bases, leaving 4 bases of the junction unmatched. Supplemented by reference TRBV28 and TRBJ1-1, the full variable domain reads DVKVTQSSRYLVKRTGEKVFLECVQDMDHENMFWYRQDPGLGLRLIYFSYDVKMKEKGDIPEGYSVSREKKERFSLILESASTNQTSMYLCASSWAGGLNTEAFFGQGTRLTVV.

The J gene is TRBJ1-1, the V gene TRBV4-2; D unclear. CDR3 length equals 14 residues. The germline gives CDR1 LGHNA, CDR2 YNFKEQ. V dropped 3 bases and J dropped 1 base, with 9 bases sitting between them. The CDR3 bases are TGTGCCAGCAGCCAGGAGGCGGGGAACACTGAAGCTTTCTTT. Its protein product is CASSQEAGNTEAFF.

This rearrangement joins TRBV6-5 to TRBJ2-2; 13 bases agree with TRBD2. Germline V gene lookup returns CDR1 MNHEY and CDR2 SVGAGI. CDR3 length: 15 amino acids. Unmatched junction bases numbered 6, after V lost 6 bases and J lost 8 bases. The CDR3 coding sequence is TGTGCCAGCAGAAGGACTAGCGGGGGACCTGGGGAGCTGTTTTTT. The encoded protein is CASRRTSGGPGELFF.

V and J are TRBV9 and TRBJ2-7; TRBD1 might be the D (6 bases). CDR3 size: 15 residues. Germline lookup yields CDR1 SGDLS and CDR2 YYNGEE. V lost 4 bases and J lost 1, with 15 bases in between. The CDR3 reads CASSPPDSLSYEQYF. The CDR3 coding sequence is TGTGCCAGCAGCCCACCGGACAGCCTTTCCTACGAGCAGTACTTC.

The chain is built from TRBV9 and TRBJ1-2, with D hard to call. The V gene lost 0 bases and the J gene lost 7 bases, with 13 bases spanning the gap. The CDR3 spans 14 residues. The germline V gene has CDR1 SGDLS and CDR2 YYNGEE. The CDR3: CASSVVGAALGYTF. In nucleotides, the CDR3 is TGTGCCAGCAGCGTAGTGGGAGCGGCGCTTGGCTACACCTTC.

The CDR3 loop is CASSLDQWYNEQFF. CDR3 coding DNA: TGTGCCAGCAGCTTAGATCAGTGGTACAATGAGCAGTTCTTC. This chain connects TRBV11-2 to TRBJ2-1; D remains unclear. The CDR3 sequence is 14 residues long. Trimming took off 0 bases at V and 4 bases at J, with 7 bases between the two ends. The germline V gene has CDR1 SGHAT and CDR2 FQNNGV.

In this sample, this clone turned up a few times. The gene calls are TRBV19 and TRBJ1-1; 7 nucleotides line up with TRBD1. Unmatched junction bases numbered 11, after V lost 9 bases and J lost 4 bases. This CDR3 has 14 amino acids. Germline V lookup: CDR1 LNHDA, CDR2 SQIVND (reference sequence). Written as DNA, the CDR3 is TGTGCCAGCGCCAAGGGGGCGGGCCCCACTGAAGCTTTCTTT. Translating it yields CASAKGAGPTEAFF.

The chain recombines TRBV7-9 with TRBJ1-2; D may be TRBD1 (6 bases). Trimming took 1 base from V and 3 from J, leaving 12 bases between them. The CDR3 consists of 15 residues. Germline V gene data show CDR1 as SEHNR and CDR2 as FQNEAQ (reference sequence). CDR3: CASSLGGGADYGYTF. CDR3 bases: TGTGCCAGCAGCTTAGGAGGGGGGGCCGACTATGGCTACACCTTC.

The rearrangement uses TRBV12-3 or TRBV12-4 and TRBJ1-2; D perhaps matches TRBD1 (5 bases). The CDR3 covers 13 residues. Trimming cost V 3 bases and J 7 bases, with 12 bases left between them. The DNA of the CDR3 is TGTGCCAGCAGTTTTGGGGGGATAAGTGGCTACACCTTC. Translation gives CASSFGGISGYTF.

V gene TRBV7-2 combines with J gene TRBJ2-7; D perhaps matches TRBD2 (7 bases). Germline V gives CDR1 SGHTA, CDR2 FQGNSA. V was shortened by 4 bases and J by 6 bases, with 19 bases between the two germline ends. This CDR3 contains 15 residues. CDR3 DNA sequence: TGTGCCAGCAGCTCGGAAGGACTAGGGACAAGCGAGCAGTACTTC. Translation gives CASSSEGLGTSEQYF.

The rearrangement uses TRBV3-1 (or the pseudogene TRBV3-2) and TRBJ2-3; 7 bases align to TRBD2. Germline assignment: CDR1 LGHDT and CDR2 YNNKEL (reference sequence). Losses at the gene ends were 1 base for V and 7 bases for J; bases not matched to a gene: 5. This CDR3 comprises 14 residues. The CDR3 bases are TGTGCCAGCAGCCAAGCCTGGGGAGGGAATACGCAGTATTTT. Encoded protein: CASSQAWGGNTQYF.

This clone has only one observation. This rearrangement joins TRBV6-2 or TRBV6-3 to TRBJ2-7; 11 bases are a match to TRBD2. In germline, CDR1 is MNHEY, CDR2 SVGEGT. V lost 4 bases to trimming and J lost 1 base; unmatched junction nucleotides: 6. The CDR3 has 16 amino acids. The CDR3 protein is CASSSLLAGDSYEQYF. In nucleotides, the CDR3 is TGTGCCAGCAGTTCCCTACTAGCGGGGGATTCCTACGAGCAGTACTTC.